In its sample, the clone carrying this TCR beta chain was seen once. Its antigen is undetermined. A read error may account for a junction end that differs from germline. Data came from immunoSEQ multiplex PCR; TCRdb stores just in-frame clones and leaves some out. The profile shows around 40,000 clones, over 80% of them singletons. CDR1 and CDR2 from the germline V gene are MNHNY and SVGAGI (reference sequence). The CDR3 consists of 16 residues. This record belongs to a study of OX40 agonist ivuxolimab in advanced cancers. Broader study findings: Circulating CD4+ and CD8+ T cells showed clonal expansion by week 6 at 0.1 to 3.0 mg/kg.

Sequencing used CD4+ or CD8+ T cells sorted from blood, obtained in a trial of the OX40 agonist ivuxolimab. The clonotype originates from an adult with an advanced solid tumor such as melanoma, head and neck, liver or kidney cancer. The chain couples TRBV6-6 to TRBJ2-3; 9 positions agree with TRBD2. The CDR3 sequence: CASSDSVAGVTDTQYF. The CDR3 DNA reads as TGTGCCAGCAGTGACTCAGTAGCGGGGGTCACAGATACGCAGTATTTT.